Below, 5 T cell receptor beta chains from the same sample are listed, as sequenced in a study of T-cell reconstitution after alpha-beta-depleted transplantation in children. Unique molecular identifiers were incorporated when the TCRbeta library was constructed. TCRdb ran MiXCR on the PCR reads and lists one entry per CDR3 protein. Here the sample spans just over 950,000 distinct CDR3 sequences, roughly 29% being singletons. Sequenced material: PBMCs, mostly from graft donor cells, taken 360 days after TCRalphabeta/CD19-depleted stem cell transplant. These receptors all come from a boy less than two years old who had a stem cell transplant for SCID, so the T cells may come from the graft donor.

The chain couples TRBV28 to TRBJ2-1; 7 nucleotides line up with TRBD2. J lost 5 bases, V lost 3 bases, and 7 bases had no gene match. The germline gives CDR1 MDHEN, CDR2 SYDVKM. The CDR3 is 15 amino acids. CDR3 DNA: TGTGCCAGCAGTTTGGGGGGGTATACTAACAATGAGCAGTTCTTC. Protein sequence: CASSLGGYTNNEQFF. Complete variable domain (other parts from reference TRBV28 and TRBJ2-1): DVKVTQSSRYLVKRTGEKVFLECVQDMDHENMFWYRQDPGLGLRLIYFSYDVKMKEKGDIPEGYSVSREKKERFSLILESASTNQTSMYLCASSLGGYTNNEQFFGPGTRLTVL.

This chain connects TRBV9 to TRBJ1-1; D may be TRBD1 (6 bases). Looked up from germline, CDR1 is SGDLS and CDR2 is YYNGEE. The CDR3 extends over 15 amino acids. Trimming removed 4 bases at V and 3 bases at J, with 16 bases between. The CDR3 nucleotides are TGTGCCAGCAGCTTAAACAGGGAGGGGGACACTGAAGCTTTCTTT. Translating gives CASSLNREGDTEAFF.

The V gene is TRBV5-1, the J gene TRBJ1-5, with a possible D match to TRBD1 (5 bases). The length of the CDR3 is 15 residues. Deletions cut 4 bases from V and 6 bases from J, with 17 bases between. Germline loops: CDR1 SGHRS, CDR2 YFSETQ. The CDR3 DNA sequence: TGCGCCAGCAGCCCGAGGGGAGACGGAGTTCAGCCCCAGCATTTT. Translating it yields CASSPRGDGVQPQHF.

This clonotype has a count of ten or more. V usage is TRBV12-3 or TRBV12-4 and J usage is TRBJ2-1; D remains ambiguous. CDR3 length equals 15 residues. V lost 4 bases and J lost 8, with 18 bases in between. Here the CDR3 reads CASSSPGWAEDEQFF. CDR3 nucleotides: TGTGCCAGCAGTTCCCCTGGTTGGGCAGAGGATGAGCAGTTCTTC.

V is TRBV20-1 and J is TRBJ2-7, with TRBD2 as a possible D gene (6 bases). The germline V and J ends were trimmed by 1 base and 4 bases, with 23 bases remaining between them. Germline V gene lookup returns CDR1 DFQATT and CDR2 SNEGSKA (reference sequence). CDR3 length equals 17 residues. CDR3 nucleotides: TGCAGTGCTAGAGGCGGGACTGGGCGGACCAACACTTACGAGCAGTACTTC. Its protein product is CSARGGTGRTNTYEQYF.